One TCR beta chain is described in this entry. Its antigen is unknown. The assay was immunoSEQ multiplex PCR, and TCRdb's table has in-frame clones only and misses some. The sample has tens of thousands of clones; about nine tenths are singletons. The entry originates in a study of T cell responses to AZD1222 COVID-19 vaccine. Germline trimming cut 5 bases from V and 1 base from J; bases unmatched to any gene: 4. Per germline, CDR1 SGHVS and CDR2 FNYEAQ. The CDR3 totals 15 residues. Notes on the study in general: As reported, nearly half of all spike-specific TCRs target variant regions that are unmutated.

The V gene is TRBV7-6, the J gene TRBJ2-1, with TRBD1 matching over 8 bases. The receptor's source is an adult in good health. The specimen comprised peripheral blood, sampled on day 0 of AZD1222 vaccination. CDR3 residues: CASSHWTGSYNEQFF. CDR3 bases: TGTGCCAGCAGCCATTGGACAGGGTCCTACAATGAGCAGTTCTTC.